This TCR beta chain was profiled in a study of blood T cell repertoires in COVID-19. Whole-study context: Acute-phase and convalescent COVID-19 samples originated in the United States, Italy and Spain. The cDNA or gDNA used as material had been derived from T cells, B-cell-depleted T cells, or PBMCs.

Produced via immunoSEQ multiplex PCR; TCRdb's table is partial and in-frame only. The sample carries fewer than 100,000 clones, 75% to 85% recorded once. Sample: peripheral blood. The receptor was derived from a woman in her forties or fifties with acute or convalescent COVID-19.

The CDR3 coding sequence is TGTGCCAGCAGCTTGGAGTCAGGGGAAGCTATTAACTATGGCTACACCTTC. Encoded protein: CASSLESGEAINYGYTF. V and J are TRBV5-6 and TRBJ1-2; TRBD1 might be the D (6 bases). The CDR3 covers 17 residues. V lost 0 bases and J lost 1, with 16 bases in between. CDR1 and CDR2 (germline): SGHDT, YYEEEE.